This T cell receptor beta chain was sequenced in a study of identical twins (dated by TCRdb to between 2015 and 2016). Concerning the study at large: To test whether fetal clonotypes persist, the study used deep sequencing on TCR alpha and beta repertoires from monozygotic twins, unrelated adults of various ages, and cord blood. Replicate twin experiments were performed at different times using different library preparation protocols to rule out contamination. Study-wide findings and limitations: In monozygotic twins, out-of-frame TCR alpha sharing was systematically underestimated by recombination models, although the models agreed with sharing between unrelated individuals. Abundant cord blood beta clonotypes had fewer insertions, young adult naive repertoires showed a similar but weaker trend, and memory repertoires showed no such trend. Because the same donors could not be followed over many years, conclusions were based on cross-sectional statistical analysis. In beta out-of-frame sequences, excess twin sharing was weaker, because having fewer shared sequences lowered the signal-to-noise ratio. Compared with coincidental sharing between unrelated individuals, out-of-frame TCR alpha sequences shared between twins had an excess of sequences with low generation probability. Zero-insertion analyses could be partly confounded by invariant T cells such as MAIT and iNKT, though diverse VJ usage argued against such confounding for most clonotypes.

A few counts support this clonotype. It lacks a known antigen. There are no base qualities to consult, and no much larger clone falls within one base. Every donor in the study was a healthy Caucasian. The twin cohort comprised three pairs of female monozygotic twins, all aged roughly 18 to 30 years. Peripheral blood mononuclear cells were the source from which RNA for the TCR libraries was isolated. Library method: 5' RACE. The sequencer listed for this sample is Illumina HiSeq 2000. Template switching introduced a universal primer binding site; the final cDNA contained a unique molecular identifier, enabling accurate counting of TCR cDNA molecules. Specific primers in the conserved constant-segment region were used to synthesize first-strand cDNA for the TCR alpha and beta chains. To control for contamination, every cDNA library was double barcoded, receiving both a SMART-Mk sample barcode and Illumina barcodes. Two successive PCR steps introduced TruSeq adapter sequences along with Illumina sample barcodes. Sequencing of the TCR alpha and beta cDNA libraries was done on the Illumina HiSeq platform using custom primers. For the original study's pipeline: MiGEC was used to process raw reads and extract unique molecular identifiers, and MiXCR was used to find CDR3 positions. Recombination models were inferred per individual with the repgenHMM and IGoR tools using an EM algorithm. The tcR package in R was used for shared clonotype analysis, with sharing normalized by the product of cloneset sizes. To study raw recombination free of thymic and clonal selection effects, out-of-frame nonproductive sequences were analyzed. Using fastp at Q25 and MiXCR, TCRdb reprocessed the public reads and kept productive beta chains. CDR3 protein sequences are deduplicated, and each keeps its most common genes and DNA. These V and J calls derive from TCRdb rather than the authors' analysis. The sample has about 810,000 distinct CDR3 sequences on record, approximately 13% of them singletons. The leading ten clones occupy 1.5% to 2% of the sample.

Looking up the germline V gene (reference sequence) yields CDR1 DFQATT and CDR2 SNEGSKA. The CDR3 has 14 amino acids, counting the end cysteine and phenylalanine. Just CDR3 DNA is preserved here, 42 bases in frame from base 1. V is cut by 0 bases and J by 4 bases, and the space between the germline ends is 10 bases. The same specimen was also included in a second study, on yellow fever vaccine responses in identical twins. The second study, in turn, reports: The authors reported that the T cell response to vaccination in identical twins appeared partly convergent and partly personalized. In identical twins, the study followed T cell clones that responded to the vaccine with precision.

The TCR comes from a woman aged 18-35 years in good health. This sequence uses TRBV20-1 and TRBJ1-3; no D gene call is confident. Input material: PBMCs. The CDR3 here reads CSARDLFSGNTIYF. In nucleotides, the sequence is TGCAGTGCTAGAGATTTGTTTTCGGGAAACACCATATATTTT.